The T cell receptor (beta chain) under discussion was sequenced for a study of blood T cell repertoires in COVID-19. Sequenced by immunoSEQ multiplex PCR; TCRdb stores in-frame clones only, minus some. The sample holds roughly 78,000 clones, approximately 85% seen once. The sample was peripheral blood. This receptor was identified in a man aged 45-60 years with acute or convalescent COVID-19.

The CDR3 nucleotides are TGTGCCAGCAGTCAACCAGGGGGGAATCAGCCCCAGCATTTT. It is translated as CASSQPGGNQPQHF. V and J are TRBV6-5 and TRBJ1-5, with 7 bases lining up with TRBD1. Germline CDR1 is MNHEY and CDR2 is SVGAGI. CDR3 length equals 14 residues. The V and J ends lost 5 bases and 4 bases, in that order; junction bases with no gene match: 5.